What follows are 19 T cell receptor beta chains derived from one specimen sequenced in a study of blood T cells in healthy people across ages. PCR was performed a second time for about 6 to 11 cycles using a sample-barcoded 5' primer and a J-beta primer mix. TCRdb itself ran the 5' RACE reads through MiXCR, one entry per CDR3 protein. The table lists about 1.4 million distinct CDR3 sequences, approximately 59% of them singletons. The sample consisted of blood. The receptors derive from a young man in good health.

This chain's CDR3 is CASNEYSFQETQYF. As DNA, the CDR3 is TGTGCCAGCAACGAGTACAGCTTCCAGGAGACCCAGTACTTC. The chain combines TRBV5-6 with TRBJ2-5; no definite D call. The CDR3 consists of 14 residues. Germline V gives CDR1 SGHDT, CDR2 YYEEEE. V lost 6 bases, J lost 5 bases, and 17 bases lay in between.

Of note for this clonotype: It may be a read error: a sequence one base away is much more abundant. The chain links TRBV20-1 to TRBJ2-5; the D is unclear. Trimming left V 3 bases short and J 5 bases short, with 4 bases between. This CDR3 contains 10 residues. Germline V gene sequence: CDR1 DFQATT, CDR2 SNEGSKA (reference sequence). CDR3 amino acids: CSASWETQYF. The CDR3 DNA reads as TGCAGTGCTAGTTGGGAGACCCAGTACTTC.

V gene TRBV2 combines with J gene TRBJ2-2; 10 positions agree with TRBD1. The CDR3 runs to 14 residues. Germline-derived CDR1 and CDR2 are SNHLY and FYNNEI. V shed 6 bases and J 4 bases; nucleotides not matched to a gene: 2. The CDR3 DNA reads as TGTGCCAGCAGGAGGACAGGGGGCACCGGGGAGCTGTTTTTT. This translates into CASRRTGGTGELFF.

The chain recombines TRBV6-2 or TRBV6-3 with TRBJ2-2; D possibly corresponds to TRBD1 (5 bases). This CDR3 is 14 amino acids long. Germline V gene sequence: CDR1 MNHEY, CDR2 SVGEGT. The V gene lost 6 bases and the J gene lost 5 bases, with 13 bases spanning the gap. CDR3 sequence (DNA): TGTGCCAGCAGCCGAACTCAGGGTACCGGGGAGCTGTTTTTT. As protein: CASSRTQGTGELFF.

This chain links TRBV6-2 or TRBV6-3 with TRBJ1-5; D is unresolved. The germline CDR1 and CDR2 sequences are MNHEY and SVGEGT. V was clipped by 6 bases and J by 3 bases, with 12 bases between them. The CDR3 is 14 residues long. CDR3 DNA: TGTGCCAGCAGATTGGTGGGGAACAATCAGCCCCAGCATTTT. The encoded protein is CASRLVGNNQPQHF.

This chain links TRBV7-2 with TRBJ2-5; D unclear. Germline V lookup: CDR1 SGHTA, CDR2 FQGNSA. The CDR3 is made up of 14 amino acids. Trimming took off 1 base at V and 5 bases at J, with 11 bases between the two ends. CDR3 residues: CASSLVGSKETQYF. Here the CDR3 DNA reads TGTGCCAGCAGCTTAGTTGGTAGCAAGGAGACCCAGTACTTC.

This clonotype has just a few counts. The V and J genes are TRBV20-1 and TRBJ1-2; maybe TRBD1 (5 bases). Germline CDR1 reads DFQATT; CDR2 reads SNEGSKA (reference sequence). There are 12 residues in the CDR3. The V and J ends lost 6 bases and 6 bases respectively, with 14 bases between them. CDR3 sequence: CSAQKGTHGYTF. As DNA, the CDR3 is TGCAGTGCCCAAAAGGGGACTCATGGCTACACCTTC.

CDR3 bases: TGTGCCAGTAGTGGACAGGGAGGCCACGAGCAGTACTTC. Protein: CASSGQGGHEQYF. The chain carries TRBV19 and TRBJ2-7, with 8 bases aligning to TRBD1. Trimming at V came to 5 bases and at J to 5 bases, leaving 5 bases not matched to a gene. This CDR3 spans 13 amino acids. Per the germline V gene, CDR1 is LNHDA and CDR2 is SQIVND (reference sequence).

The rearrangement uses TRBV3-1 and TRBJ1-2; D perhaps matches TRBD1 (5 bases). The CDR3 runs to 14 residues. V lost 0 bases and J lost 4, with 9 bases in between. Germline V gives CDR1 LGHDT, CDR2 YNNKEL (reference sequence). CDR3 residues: CASSQDAGSYGYTF. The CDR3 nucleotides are TGTGCCAGCAGCCAAGATGCAGGGAGCTATGGCTACACCTTC. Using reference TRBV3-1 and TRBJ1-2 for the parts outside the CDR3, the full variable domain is DTAVSQTPKYLVTQMGNDKSIKCEQNLGHDTMYWYKQDSKKFLKIMFSYNNKELIINETVPNRFSPKSPDKAHLNLHINSLELGDSAVYFCASSQDAGSYGYTFGSGTRLTVV.

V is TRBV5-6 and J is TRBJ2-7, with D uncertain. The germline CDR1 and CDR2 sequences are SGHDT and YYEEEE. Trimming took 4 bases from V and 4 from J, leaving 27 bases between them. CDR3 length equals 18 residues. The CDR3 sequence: CASSGNPLGSWNGYEQYF. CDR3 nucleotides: TGTGCCAGCAGCGGAAACCCCCTGGGAAGTTGGAATGGGTACGAGCAGTACTTC.

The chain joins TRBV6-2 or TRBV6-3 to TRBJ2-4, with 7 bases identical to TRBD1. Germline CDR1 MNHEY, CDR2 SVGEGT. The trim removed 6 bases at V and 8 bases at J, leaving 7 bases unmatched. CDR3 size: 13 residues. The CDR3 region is CASSPGTDDIQYF. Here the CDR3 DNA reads TGTGCCAGCAGCCCGGGGACAGATGACATTCAGTACTTC.

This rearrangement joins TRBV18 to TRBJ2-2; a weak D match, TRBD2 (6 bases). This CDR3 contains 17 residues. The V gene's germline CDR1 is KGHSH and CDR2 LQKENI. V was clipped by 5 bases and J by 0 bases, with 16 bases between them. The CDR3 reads CASSGQSGPANTGELFF. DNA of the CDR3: TGTGCCAGCTCAGGGCAGAGCGGGCCCGCGAACACCGGGGAGCTGTTTTTT. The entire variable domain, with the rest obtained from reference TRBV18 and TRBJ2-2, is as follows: NAGVMQNPRHLVRRRGQEARLRCSPMKGHSHVYWYRQLPEEGLKFMVYLQKENIIDESGMPKERFSAEFPKEGPSILRIQQVVRGDSAAYFCASSGQSGPANTGELFFGEGSRLTVL.

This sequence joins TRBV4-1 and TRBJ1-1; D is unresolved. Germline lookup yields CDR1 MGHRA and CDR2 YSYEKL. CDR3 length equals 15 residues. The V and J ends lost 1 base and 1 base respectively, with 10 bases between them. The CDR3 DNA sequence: TGCGCCAGCAGCCAAGTAAGGAGACCGAACACTGAAGCTTTCTTT. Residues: CASSQVRRPNTEAFF.

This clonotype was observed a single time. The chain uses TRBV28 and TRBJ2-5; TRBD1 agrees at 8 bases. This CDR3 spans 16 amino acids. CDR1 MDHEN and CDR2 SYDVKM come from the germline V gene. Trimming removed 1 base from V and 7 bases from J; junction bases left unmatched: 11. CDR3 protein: CASSLYGQGAQRTQYF. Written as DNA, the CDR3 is TGTGCCAGCAGTTTATACGGTCAGGGGGCCCAAAGGACCCAGTACTTC.

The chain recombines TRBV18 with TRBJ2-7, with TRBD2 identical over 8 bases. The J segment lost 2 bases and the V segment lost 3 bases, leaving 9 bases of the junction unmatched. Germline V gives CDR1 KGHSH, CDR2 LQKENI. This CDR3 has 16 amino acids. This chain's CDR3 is CASSPLTSGHPYEQYF. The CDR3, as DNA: TGTGCCAGCTCACCGCTTACTAGCGGACATCCCTACGAGCAGTACTTC.

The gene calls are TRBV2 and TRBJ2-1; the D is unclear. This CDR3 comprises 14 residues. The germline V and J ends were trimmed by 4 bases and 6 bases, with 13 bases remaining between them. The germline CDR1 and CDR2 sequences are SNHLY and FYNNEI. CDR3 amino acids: CASSAIVAGNEQFF. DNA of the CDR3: TGTGCCAGCAGTGCTATAGTAGCCGGCAATGAGCAGTTCTTC.

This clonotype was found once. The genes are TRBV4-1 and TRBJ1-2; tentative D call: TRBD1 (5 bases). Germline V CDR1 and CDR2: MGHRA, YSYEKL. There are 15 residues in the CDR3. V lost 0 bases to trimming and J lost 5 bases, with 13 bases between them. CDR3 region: CASSQEPGRFYGYTF. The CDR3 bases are TGCGCCAGCAGCCAAGAGCCAGGGAGGTTTTATGGCTACACCTTC.

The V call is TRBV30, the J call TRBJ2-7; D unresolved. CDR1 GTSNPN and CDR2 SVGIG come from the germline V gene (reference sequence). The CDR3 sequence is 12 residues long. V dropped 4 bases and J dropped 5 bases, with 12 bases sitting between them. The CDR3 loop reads CAWILLRDEQYF. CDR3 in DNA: TGTGCCTGGATTCTGCTCCGTGACGAGCAGTACTTC.

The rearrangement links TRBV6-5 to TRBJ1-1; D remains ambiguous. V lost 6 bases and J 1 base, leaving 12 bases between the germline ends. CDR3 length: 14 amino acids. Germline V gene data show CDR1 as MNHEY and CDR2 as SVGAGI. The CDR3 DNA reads TGTGCCAGCAGGCCTTCGGGGAAGAACACTGAAGCTTTCTTT. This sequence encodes CASRPSGKNTEAFF.